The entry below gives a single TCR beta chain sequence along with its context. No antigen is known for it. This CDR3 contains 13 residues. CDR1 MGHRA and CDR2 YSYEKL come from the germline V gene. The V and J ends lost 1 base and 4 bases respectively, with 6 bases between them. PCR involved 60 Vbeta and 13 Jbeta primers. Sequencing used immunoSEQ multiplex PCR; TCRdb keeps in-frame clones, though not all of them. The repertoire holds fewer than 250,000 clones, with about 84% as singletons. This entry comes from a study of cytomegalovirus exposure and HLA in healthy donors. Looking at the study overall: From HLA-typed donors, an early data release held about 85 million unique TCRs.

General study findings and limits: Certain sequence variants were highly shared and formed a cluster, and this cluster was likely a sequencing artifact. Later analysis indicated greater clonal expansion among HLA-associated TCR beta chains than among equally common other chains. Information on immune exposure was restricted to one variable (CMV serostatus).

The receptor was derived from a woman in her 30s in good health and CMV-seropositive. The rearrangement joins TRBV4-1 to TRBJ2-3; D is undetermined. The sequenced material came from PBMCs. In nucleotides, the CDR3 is TGCGCCAGCAGCCAAGTGGCAGCAGATACGCAGTATTTT. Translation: CASSQVAADTQYF.